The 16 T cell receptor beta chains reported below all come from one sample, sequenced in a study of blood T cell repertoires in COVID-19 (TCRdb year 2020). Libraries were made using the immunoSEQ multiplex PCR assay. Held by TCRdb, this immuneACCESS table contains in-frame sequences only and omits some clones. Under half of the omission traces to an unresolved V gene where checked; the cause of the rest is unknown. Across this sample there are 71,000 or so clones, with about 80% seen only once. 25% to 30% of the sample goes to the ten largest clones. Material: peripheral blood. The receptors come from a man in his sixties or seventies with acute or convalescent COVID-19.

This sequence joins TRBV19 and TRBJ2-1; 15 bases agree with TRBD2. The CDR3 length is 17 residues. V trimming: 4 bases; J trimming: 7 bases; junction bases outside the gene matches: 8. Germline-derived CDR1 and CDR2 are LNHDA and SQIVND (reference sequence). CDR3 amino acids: CASSTLAGTSGRNEQFF. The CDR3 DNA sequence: TGTGCCAGTAGTACGTTGGCCGGGACTAGCGGGAGGAATGAGCAGTTCTTC.

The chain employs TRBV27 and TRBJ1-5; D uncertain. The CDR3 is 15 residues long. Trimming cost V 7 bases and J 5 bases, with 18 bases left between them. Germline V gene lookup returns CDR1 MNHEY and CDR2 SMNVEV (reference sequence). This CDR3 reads CASTLTGRGDQPQHF. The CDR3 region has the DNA TGTGCCAGCACCCTAACCGGACGGGGAGATCAGCCCCAGCATTTT.

CDR3 bases: TGTGCCAGCAGCCGAGCTAGCGGGGTTCTAGATACGCAGTATTTT. The encoded protein is CASSRASGVLDTQYF. The chain employs TRBV3-1 (or the pseudogene TRBV3-2) and TRBJ2-3; 9 bases are a match to TRBD2. With 4 bases clipped from V and 5 bases from J, the junction kept 7 bases outside the gene matches. CDR1 is LGHDT, CDR2 YNNKEL, per germline (reference sequence). This CDR3 is 15 amino acids long.

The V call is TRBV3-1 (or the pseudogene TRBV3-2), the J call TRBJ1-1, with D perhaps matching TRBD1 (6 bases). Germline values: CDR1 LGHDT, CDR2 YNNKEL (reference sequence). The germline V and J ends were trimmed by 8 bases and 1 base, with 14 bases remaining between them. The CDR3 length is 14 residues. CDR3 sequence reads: CASATGNANTEAFF. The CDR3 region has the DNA TGTGCCAGCGCCACAGGGAACGCGAACACTGAAGCTTTCTTT.

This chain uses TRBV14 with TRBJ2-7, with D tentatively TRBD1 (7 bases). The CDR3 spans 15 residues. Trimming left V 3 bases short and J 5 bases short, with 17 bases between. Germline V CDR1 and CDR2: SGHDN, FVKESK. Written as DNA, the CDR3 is TGTGCCAGCAGCCAGCTTACGACAGGGAGGAACGAGCAGTACTTC. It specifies CASSQLTTGRNEQYF.

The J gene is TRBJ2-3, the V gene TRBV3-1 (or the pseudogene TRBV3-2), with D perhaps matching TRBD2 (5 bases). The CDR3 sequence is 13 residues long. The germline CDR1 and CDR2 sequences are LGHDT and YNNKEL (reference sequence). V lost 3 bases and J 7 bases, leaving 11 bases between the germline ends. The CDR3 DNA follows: TGTGCCAGCAGCCAGCCTAGCAGCCATACGCAGTATTTT. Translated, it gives CASSQPSSHTQYF.

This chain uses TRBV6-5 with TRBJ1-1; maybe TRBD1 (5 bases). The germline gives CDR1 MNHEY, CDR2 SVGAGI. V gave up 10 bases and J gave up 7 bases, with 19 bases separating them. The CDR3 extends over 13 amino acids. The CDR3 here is CATKTESWSEAFF. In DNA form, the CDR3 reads TGTGCCACCAAGACAGAATCATGGAGTGAAGCTTTCTTT.

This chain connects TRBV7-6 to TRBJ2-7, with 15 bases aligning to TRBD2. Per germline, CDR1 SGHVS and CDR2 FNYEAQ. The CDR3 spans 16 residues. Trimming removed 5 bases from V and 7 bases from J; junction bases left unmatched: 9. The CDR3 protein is CASSPGLAGGPGEQYF. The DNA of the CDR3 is TGTGCCAGCAGCCCCGGACTAGCGGGAGGGCCGGGGGAGCAGTACTTC. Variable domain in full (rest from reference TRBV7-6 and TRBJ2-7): GAGVSQSPRYKVTKRGQDVALRCDPISGHVSLYWYRQALGQGPEFLTYFNYEAQQDKSGLPNDRFSAERPEGSISTLTIQRTEQRDSAMYRCASSPGLAGGPGEQYFGPGTRLTVT.

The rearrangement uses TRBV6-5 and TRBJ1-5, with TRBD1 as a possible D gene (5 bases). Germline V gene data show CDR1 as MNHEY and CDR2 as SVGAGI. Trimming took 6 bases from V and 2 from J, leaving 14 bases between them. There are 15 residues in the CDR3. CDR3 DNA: TGTGCCAGCAGCATTGTCCAGGGCGGCAATCAGCCCCAGCATTTT. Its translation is CASSIVQGGNQPQHF.

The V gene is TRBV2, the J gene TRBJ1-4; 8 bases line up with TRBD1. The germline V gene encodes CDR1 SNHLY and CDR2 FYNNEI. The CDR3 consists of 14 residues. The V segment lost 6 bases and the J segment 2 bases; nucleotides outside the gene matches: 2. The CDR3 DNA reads TGTGCCAGCAGCTGGGACAGGACTAATGAAAAACTGTTTTTT. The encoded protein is CASSWDRTNEKLFF.

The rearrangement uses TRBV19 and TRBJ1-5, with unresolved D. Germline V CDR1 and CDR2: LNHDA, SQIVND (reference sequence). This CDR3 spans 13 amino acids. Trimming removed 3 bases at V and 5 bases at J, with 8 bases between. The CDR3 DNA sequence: TGTGCCAGTAGTATTTCAGGTGATCAGCCCCAGCATTTT. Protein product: CASSISGDQPQHF.

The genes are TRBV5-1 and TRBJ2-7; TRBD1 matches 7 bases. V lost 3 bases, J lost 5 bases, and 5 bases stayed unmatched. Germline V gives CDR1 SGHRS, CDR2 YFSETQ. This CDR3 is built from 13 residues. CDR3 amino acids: CASSSRDSHEQYF. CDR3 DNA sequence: TGCGCCAGCAGCTCCCGGGACAGCCACGAGCAGTACTTC.

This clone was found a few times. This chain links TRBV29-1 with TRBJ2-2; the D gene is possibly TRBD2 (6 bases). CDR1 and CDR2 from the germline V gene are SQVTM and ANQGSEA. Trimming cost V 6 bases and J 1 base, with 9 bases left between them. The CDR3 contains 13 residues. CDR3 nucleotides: TGCAGCGTGGGGGGTGGGAACACCGGGGAGCTGTTTTTT. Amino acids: CSVGGGNTGELFF.

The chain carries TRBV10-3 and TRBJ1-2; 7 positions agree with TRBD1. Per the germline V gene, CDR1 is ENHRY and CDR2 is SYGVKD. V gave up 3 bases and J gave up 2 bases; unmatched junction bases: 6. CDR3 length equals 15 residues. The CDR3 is CAISEPGTANYGYTF. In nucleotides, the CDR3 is TGTGCCATCAGTGAACCCGGGACAGCCAACTATGGCTACACCTTC.

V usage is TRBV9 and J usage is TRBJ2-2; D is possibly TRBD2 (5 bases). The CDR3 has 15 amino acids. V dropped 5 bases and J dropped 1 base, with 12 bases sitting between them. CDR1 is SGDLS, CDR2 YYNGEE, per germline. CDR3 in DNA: TGTGCCAGCAGTCAGACCAGCGGGAACACCGGGGAGCTGTTTTTT. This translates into CASSQTSGNTGELFF.

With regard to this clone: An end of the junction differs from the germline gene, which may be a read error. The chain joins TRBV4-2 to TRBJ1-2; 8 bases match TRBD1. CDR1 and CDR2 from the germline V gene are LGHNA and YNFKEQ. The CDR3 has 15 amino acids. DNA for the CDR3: TGTGCCAGCGGCCAAGCAGTCCAGGGGGCGTCGGTCTACACCTTC. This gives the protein CASGQAVQGASVYTF.